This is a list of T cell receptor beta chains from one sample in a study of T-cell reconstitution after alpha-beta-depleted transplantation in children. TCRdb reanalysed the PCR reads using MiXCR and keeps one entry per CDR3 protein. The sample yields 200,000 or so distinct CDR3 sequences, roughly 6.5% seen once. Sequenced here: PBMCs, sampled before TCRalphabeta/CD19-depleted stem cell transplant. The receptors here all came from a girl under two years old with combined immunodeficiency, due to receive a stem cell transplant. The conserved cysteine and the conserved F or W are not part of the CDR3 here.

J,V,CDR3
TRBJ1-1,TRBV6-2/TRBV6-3,ASSYPQGGTEAF
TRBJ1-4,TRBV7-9,ASSGGRDLSEKLF
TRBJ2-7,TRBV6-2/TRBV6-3,ASQWTLSSYEQY
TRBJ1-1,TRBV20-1,SARRPGQRNTEAF
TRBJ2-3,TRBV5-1,ASSLIAQFLDTQY
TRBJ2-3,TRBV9,ASSAGGGGSTDTQY
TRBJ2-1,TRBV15,ATSIRREGYNEQF
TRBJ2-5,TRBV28,ASSLRFGGETQY
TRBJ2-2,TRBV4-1,ASSQDANTGELF
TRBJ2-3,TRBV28,ASSSAWGDTQY
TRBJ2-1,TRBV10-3,AIRNWERGRLDEQF
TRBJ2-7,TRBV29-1,SVDGRGFPYEQY
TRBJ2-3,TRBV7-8,ASSSGQSYTDTQY
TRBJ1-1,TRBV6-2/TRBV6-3,ASIFRRTNREREAF
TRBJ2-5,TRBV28,ASSSWTGGGETQY
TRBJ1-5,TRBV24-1,ATGPGVGSNQPQH
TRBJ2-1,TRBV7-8,ASSQASGSNNEQF
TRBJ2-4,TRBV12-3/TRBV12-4,ASSLMARKNIQY
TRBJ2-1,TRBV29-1,SVDGQGNNEQF
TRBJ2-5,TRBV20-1,SAHHQGEALQETQY
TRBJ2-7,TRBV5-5,ASSLAGGTKSYEQY
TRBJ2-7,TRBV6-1,ASSESAGGAYEQY
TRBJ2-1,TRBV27,ASSEGGYNEQF
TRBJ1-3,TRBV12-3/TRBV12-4,ASSGTPGNTIY
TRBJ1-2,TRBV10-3,AISHNPTGQVPYGYT
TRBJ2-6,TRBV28,ASSLLGGQGFGANVLT
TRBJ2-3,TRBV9,ASSVLTSGGAEDTQY
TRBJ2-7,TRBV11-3,ASSLGPAANSYEQY
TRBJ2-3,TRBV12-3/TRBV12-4,ASSLTGITDTQY